Following are 17 T cell receptor beta chains from one sample sequenced in a study of long-term antiretroviral therapy in people with HIV. It was version v3.0 of the immunoSEQ assay that was run at survey level. TCRdb's table, derived via immunoSEQ multiplex PCR, lists solely in-frame clones and lacks some. This sample carries more than 15,000 clones, roughly 94% of them seen once, and the ten largest clones take around 4.3%. The specimen comprised unsorted PBMCs, sampled around 6.4 years after starting antiretroviral therapy. The origin of the receptors is a woman in her forties or fifties with HIV.

The J gene is TRBJ2-1, the V gene TRBV5-4; TRBD2 matches at 12 bases. Germline-derived CDR1 and CDR2 are SGHNT and YYREEE (reference sequence). Unmatched junction bases numbered 5, after V lost 1 base and J lost 9 bases. The CDR3 extends over 15 amino acids. In nucleotides, the CDR3 is TGTGCCAGCAGCTTGCGACTAGCGGGAGATGGTGAGCAGTTCTTC. Its translation is CASSLRLAGDGEQFF.

The sample holds one count of this clone. The gene calls are TRBV14 and TRBJ1-2; perhaps TRBD1 as D (6 bases). Trimming stripped 3 bases from V and 2 bases from J, with 13 bases between. CDR3 size: 15 residues. Per germline, CDR1 SGHDN and CDR2 FVKESK. This CDR3 is CASSHVRQANYGYTF. The CDR3 DNA sequence: TGTGCCAGCAGCCACGTGAGACAGGCAAACTATGGCTACACCTTC.

This clone appeared once. The chain links TRBV29-1 to TRBJ2-6, with D possibly matching TRBD1 (6 bases). The CDR3 loop spans 16 amino acids. Germline V CDR1 and CDR2: SQVTM, ANQGSEA. Trimming pared 4 bases from V and 0 bases from J, leaving 13 bases between. This CDR3 is CSVGTAASSGANVLTF. In DNA, the CDR3 is TGCAGCGTTGGGACAGCGGCTAGCTCTGGGGCCAACGTCCTGACTTTC. The variable domain in full, with the rest retrieved from reference TRBV29-1 and TRBJ2-6, is SAVISQKPSRDICQRGTSLTIQCQVDSQVTMMFWYRQQPGQSLTLIATANQGSEATYESGFVIDKFPISRPNLTFSTLTVSNMSPEDSSIYLCSVGTAASSGANVLTFGAGSRLTVL.

CDR3 in amino acids: CASSQEPIYYEQYF. As DNA, the CDR3 is TGCGCCAGCAGCCAAGAGCCGATTTACTACGAGCAGTACTTC. V and J are TRBV4-1 and TRBJ2-7; no reliable D call. Per germline, CDR1 MGHRA and CDR2 YSYEKL. The CDR3 runs 14 residues. V lost 0 bases and J 3 bases, leaving 9 bases between the germline ends.

The chain combines TRBV10-3 with TRBJ2-5; D possibly matches TRBD1 or TRBD2 (5 bases each). The CDR3 is 14 amino acids. The V and J ends lost 4 bases and 5 bases respectively, with 14 bases between them. CDR1 and CDR2 (germline): ENHRY, SYGVKD. In DNA, the CDR3 is TGTGCCATCAGTGTAGGGAGACAGTTGGAGACCCAGTACTTC. It yields the protein CAISVGRQLETQYF.

J is TRBJ2-3 and V is TRBV5-1; 8 nucleotides match TRBD1. The CDR3 runs to 16 residues. CDR1 and CDR2 from the germline V gene are SGHRS and YFSETQ. Trimming at V came to 1 base and at J to 1 base, leaving 5 bases not matched to a gene. The DNA of the CDR3 is TGCGCCAGCAGCTTGTTCCCGGGACAGGGCACAGATACGCAGTATTTT. Protein: CASSLFPGQGTDTQYF. The whole variable domain, remainder taken from reference TRBV5-1 and TRBJ2-3, is KAGVTQTPRYLIKTRGQQVTLSCSPISGHRSVSWYQQTPGQGLQFLFEYFSETQRNKGNFPGRFSGRQFSNSRSEMNVSTLELGDSALYLCASSLFPGQGTDTQYFGPGTRLTVL.

This clone has a single count. The rearrangement links TRBV2 to TRBJ2-7; either TRBD1 or TRBD2 may supply D (5 bases each). Germline loops: CDR1 SNHLY, CDR2 FYNNEI. V lost 1 base and J 2 bases, leaving 12 bases between the germline ends. CDR3 length: 15 amino acids. This CDR3 reads CASSEEAGRAYEQYF. The DNA of the CDR3 is TGTGCCAGCAGTGAAGAAGCAGGGAGAGCCTACGAGCAGTACTTC. Supplemented by reference TRBV2 and TRBJ2-7, the full variable domain reads EPEVTQTPSHQVTQMGQEVILRCVPISNHLYFYWYRQILGQKVEFLVSFYNNEISEKSEIFDDQFSVERPDGSNFTLKIRSTKLEDSAMYFCASSEEAGRAYEQYFGPGTRLTVT.

This CDR3 is CSVEDQSTGELFF. The CDR3 coding sequence is TGCAGCGTTGAAGATCAAAGCACCGGGGAGCTGTTTTTT. The chain carries TRBV29-1 and TRBJ2-2; no clear D gene. Trimming removed 0 bases from V and 4 bases from J, with 6 bases in between. Germline lookup yields CDR1 SQVTM and CDR2 ANQGSEA. The CDR3 consists of 13 residues.

This chain links TRBV5-1 with TRBJ2-7; tentatively, D is TRBD2 (6 bases). V shed 0 bases and J shed 5 bases, with 15 bases lying between them. From germline, CDR1 is SGHRS and CDR2 YFSETQ. This CDR3 is built from 15 residues. The CDR3 spells CASSLETRPAHEQYF. CDR3 sequence (DNA): TGCGCCAGCAGCTTGGAGACTAGGCCCGCCCACGAGCAGTACTTC.

The CDR3 loop reads CASSLWGARETQYF. The CDR3 DNA is TGTGCCAGCAGCTTGTGGGGGGCGAGGGAGACCCAGTACTTC. V gene TRBV5-4 combines with J gene TRBJ2-5; D possibly matches TRBD1 or TRBD2 (6 bases each). V was clipped by 1 base and J by 5 bases, with 12 bases between them. CDR1 and CDR2 from the germline V gene are SGHNT and YYREEE (reference sequence). This CDR3 region has 14 residues.

The gene calls are TRBV7-9 and TRBJ1-1; D is unresolved. V dropped 5 bases and J dropped 8 bases, with 18 bases sitting between them. CDR3 length: 14 amino acids. Looked up from germline, CDR1 is SEHNR and CDR2 is FQNEAQ (reference sequence). The CDR3 region has the DNA TGTGCCAGCAGCCCCCCCCGACCGTTACCCGAAGCTTTCTTT. The encoded protein is CASSPPRPLPEAFF.

The rearrangement uses TRBV6-1 and TRBJ2-1; 11 positions match TRBD2. The V gene's germline CDR1 is MNHNS and CDR2 SASEGT. The CDR3 has 15 residues. The V gene end was trimmed by 4 bases and the J gene end by 7 bases; junction bases not matched to a gene: 6. DNA of the CDR3: TGTGCCAGCAGTGCCTCTGCTAGCGGGAGGAATGAGCAGTTCTTC. It codes for CASSASASGRNEQFF.

This chain uses TRBV7-6 with TRBJ2-7, with 8 bases that match TRBD1. Germline CDR1 SGHVS, CDR2 FNYEAQ. The V and J ends lost 1 base and 4 bases, in that order; junction bases with no gene match: 6. The CDR3 is 15 amino acids. CDR3 sequence: CASSLVGQGFYEQYF. Written as DNA, the CDR3 is TGTGCCAGCAGCTTAGTTGGACAGGGTTTTTACGAGCAGTACTTC.

This chain links TRBV18 with TRBJ1-3; D is undetermined. The germline gives CDR1 KGHSH, CDR2 LQKENI. The V end lost 3 bases, the J end lost 6 bases, and 15 bases lay between the germline ends. This CDR3 contains 15 residues. CDR3 DNA sequence: TGTGCCAGCTCACCCCCGCCCTATGATGAAAACACCATATATTTT. Translated: CASSPPPYDENTIYF.

The CDR3 DNA reads as TGTGCCAGCACCGAGCAGGGTTTTGAAGCTTTCTTT. Translated: CASTEQGFEAFF. The chain employs TRBV2 and TRBJ1-1, with D tentatively TRBD1 (5 bases). Germline assignment: CDR1 SNHLY and CDR2 FYNNEI. The CDR3 has 12 amino acids. V was pared by 7 bases and J by 7 bases, with 13 bases between.

This chain connects TRBV11-2 to TRBJ2-3; D unresolved. V was cut by 6 bases and J by 2 bases, with 18 bases left in between. Germline V lookup: CDR1 SGHAT, CDR2 FQNNGV. CDR3 length: 16 residues. CDR3 loop: CASRRLGKEPTDTQYF. The CDR3 nucleotides read TGTGCCAGCAGGCGCCTAGGGAAGGAACCCACAGATACGCAGTATTTT.

This chain's CDR3 is CASSFPSGGTYEQYF. In DNA form, the CDR3 reads TGTGCCAGCAGCTTCCCCAGCGGGGGGACCTACGAGCAGTACTTC. The V and J genes are TRBV7-9 and TRBJ2-7, with 9 bases fitting TRBD2. The germline V gene has CDR1 SEHNR and CDR2 FQNEAQ (reference sequence). The CDR3 runs to 15 residues. Losses at the gene ends were 3 bases for V and 2 bases for J; bases not matched to a gene: 5.